The rows below give T cell receptor beta chains drawn from one sample of a study of cytomegalovirus exposure and HLA in healthy donors. Sequencing used immunoSEQ multiplex PCR; TCRdb keeps in-frame clones, though not all of them. Of about 150,000 clones listed, around a tenth are singletons. Sequencing was done on a sample of PBMCs. The source is a man aged 45 to 65 in good health and CMV-seronegative. CDR3s leave out the opening cysteine and the closing phenylalanine or tryptophan.

V gene,J gene,CDR3 protein
TRBV30,TRBJ1-1,AWDRGTTEAF
TRBV19,TRBJ1-5,ASSIDRGSNQPQH
TRBV28,TRBJ1-5,ASSSTGQGNNQPQH
TRBV6-1,TRBJ2-3,ASSEAQRGATTDTQY
TRBV5-4,TRBJ2-1,ASSRRLADYNEQF
TRBV19,TRBJ2-3,ASSMTGSTDTQY
TRBV6-6,TRBJ2-5,ASNYPRAGGQETQY
TRBV19,TRBJ2-1,ASSIRGTYNEQF
TRBV10-2,TRBJ1-1,ASNEGQGMNTEAF
TRBV29-1,TRBJ2-3,SVVHRVGADTQY
TRBV6-5,TRBJ2-3,ASSYGLAGTDTQY
TRBV6-6,TRBJ1-4,ASSRQGGLF
TRBV19,TRBJ1-1,ASTPGQGRTEAF
TRBV4-2,TRBJ2-1,ASSPYPGLAEINNNEQF
TRBV28,TRBJ2-7,ASLRGGAYEQY